This note documents a single T cell receptor (beta chain) sequence. The antigen remains undetermined. The sample is drawn from a study of cytomegalovirus exposure and HLA in healthy donors. The donors comprised healthy bone marrow donors. Use of 60 Vbeta and 13 Jbeta primers characterized the PCR. Clones were read by immunoSEQ multiplex PCR, and TCRdb kept only the in-frame ones, dropping some. This sample has around 130,000 clones; about two thirds occur once, and the top ten carry approximately 6.3%. Notes on the study in general: In a later analysis, specific HLA alleles were associated with around 17,000 TCR beta sequences at a 0.05 false discovery rate.

The TCR originated in a man aged 40-49 years in good health and CMV-seropositive. Sequenced input: PBMCs.

The CDR3 bases are TGTGCCAGCTCACCACTCGCAGGCTCTGAGTATGGCTACACCTTC. Translated: CASSPLAGSEYGYTF. The chain links TRBV18 to TRBJ1-2; D uncertain. Germline V lookup: CDR1 KGHSH, CDR2 LQKENI. V dropped 1 base and J dropped 5 bases, with 14 bases sitting between them. There are 15 residues in the CDR3.